This TCR beta chain comes out of a study of cytomegalovirus exposure and HLA in healthy donors. Primers: 60 Vbeta forward and 13 Jbeta reverse. The protocol was immunoSEQ multiplex PCR, while the TCRdb copy is restricted to in-frame clones and leaves out a portion. The data show 100,000 to 150,000 clones, roughly 80% seen once. The CDR3 spans 16 residues. J was trimmed by 8 bases and V by 4 bases; bases with no gene match: 9. Germline V gives CDR1 LGHNA, CDR2 YSLEER. Input material: PBMCs. The J gene is TRBJ2-1, the V gene TRBV4-3; the match to TRBD2 covers 12 bases. The TCR originated in a middle-aged woman in good health and CMV-seropositive. CDR3 residues: CASSRHLAGGPDEQFF. As DNA, the CDR3 is TGCGCCAGCAGCCGCCACCTAGCGGGGGGGCCGGATGAGCAGTTCTTC.